Listed here are 25 T cell receptor beta chains from one sample, sequenced in a study of CD8+CD57+ T cells in acquired aplastic anemia. The TCR beta profiling, which covered VDJ combination and CDR3 sequence, was carried out using genomic DNA as the template. TCRdb called the reads again in MiXCR, with one record for every CDR3 protein. The repertoire consists of 250,000 to 300,000 distinct CDR3 sequences, with 56% occurring once and the leading ten covering around 1.2%. Patients included in sequencing had previously demonstrated CD8+CD57+ cell expansion by flow cytometry. The sequenced material came from sorted CD4+, CD8+, or CD8+CD57+ T cells (not recorded which) from PBMCs. The receptors here all came from a human donor with aplastic anemia.

This clonotype was seen many times. The chain employs TRBV7-3 and TRBJ1-1; D perhaps matches TRBD1 (6 bases). CDR3 length: 15 residues. CDR1 is SGHTA and CDR2 is FQGTGA in the germline V gene. V shed 2 bases and J shed 4 bases, with 14 bases lying between them. CDR3 in amino acids: CASSLQGTGGTEAFF. The CDR3 nucleotides read TGTGCCAGCAGCTTACAGGGGACGGGCGGCACTGAAGCTTTCTTT.

In its sample, this clonotype was seen many times. J is TRBJ2-3 and V is TRBV5-8; 11 bases agree with TRBD2. V was clipped by 4 bases and J by 2 bases; unmatched bases: 6. Germline CDR1 is SGHTS and CDR2 is YDEGEE. The CDR3 contains 16 residues. Written as DNA, the CDR3 is TGTGCCAGCAGCCAGCCACTAGCGGGGGCCACAGATACGCAGTATTTT. Its protein is CASSQPLAGATDTQYF.

The CDR3 bases are TGTGCCAGCAGCTTAACAGGGGCGGGTGGCTACACCTTC. It encodes CASSLTGAGGYTF. The chain couples TRBV7-8 to TRBJ1-2; TRBD1 agrees at 7 bases. CDR3 length: 13 amino acids. Germline V gene sequence: CDR1 SGHVS, CDR2 FQNEAQ. J gave up 7 bases and V 2 bases, and 4 bases lay outside the gene matches.

The rearrangement uses TRBV7-2 and TRBJ1-2; no clear D. Trimming cost V 5 bases and J 4 bases, with 14 bases left between them. This CDR3 spans 14 amino acids. CDR1 and CDR2 from the germline V gene are SGHTA and FQGNSA. CDR3: CASSPQQRGYGYTF. The CDR3 coding sequence is TGTGCCAGCAGCCCCCAACAGCGTGGCTATGGCTACACCTTC.

The chain uses TRBV11-2 and TRBJ1-1; 8 nucleotides agree with TRBD1. Trimming cost V 1 base and J 7 bases; bases outside gene matches: 5. This CDR3 region has 14 residues. Germline V gene lookup returns CDR1 SGHAT and CDR2 FQNNGV. CDR3 in amino acids: CASSLVQGAGEAFF. In nucleotides, the CDR3 is TGTGCCAGCAGCTTAGTCCAGGGGGCCGGTGAAGCTTTCTTT.

At least ten counts were recorded for this clonotype. The CDR3 DNA reads TGCGCCAGCAGCTTTGGGACTAGCGGATTACAAAACATTCAGTACTTC. Its protein is CASSFGTSGLQNIQYF. The rearrangement links TRBV5-1 to TRBJ2-4; TRBD2 matches 11 bases. Trimming took 2 bases from V and 5 from J; bases not matched to a gene: 6. The germline CDR1 and CDR2 sequences are SGHRS and YFSETQ. The CDR3 runs 16 residues.

J is TRBJ1-4 and V is TRBV10-2, with 9 nucleotides matching TRBD1. The CDR3 contains 18 residues. In germline, CDR1 is WSHSY, CDR2 SAAADI. Germline trimming cut 5 bases from V and 4 bases from J; bases unmatched to any gene: 14. In nucleotides, the CDR3 is TGCGCCAGCAGTTACGGACAGGGGACCCTGAACCTTAATGAAAAACTGTTTTTT. Its translation is CASSYGQGTLNLNEKLFF.

The chain recombines TRBV19 with TRBJ2-5; 9 bases map to TRBD1. V lost 9 bases to trimming and J lost 2 bases; unmatched junction nucleotides: 7. CDR1 and CDR2 (germline): LNHDA, SQIVND (reference sequence). The CDR3 is 14 residues long. Here the CDR3 DNA reads TGTGCCAGCGCGGACAGGGGTCTACAAGAGACCCAGTACTTC. Amino acids: CASADRGLQETQYF.

In its sample, this clonotype was seen many times. The chain is built from TRBV11-2 and TRBJ2-1, with D perhaps TRBD1 or TRBD2 (5 bases each). Germline V gene sequence: CDR1 SGHAT, CDR2 FQNNGV. The CDR3 sequence is 14 residues long. Trimming pared 5 bases from V and 9 bases from J, leaving 17 bases between. The CDR3 bases are TGTGCCAGCAGCCCCGAGGGGCGAGGGGCTGAGCAGTTCTTC. Residues: CASSPEGRGAEQFF.

The rearrangement links TRBV5-1 to TRBJ1-2, with 10 bases fitting TRBD1. J was trimmed by 4 bases and V by 2 bases; bases with no gene match: 5. CDR1 is SGHRS, CDR2 YFSETQ, per germline. The CDR3 covers 15 residues. CDR3 loop: CASSLSGTGVYGYTF. CDR3 DNA sequence: TGCGCCAGCAGCTTATCCGGGACAGGGGTCTATGGCTACACCTTC.

The V call is TRBV7-9, the J call TRBJ1-2; D is possibly TRBD1 (5 bases). There are 16 residues in the CDR3. V lost 4 bases to trimming and J lost 7 bases, with 22 bases between them. Germline CDR1 reads SEHNR; CDR2 reads FQNEAQ (reference sequence). CDR3 in DNA: TGTGCCAGCAGCTCCCAAGTGACAGTTTCGCGAGGTGGCTACACCTTC. This encodes CASSSQVTVSRGGYTF. Variable domain in full (rest from reference TRBV7-9 and TRBJ1-2): DTGVSQNPRHKITKRGQNVTFRCDPISEHNRLYWYRQTLGQGPEFLTYFQNEAQLEKSRLLSDRFSAERPKGSFSTLEIQRTEQGDSAMYLCASSSQVTVSRGGYTFGSGTRLTVV.

This clonotype was counted a few times. This CDR3 is CATSDHGNEQFF. In DNA form, the CDR3 reads TGTGCCACCAGTGATCACGGGAATGAGCAGTTCTTC. The chain employs TRBV24-1 and TRBJ2-1, with D unclear. The V gene's germline CDR1 is KGHDR and CDR2 SFDVKD. The CDR3 is 12 residues long. V lost 3 bases to trimming and J lost 7 bases, with 6 bases between them.

The sample holds many counts of this clonotype. The chain joins TRBV11-2 to TRBJ2-1, with D possibly being TRBD2 (6 bases). CDR1 and CDR2 from the germline V gene are SGHAT and FQNNGV. The CDR3 spans 15 residues. With 3 bases removed from V and 4 bases from J, the gap between germline ends came to 13 bases. Here the CDR3 reads CASSLSLATYNEQFF. The CDR3 DNA follows: TGTGCCAGCAGCTTGTCTCTAGCGACGTACAATGAGCAGTTCTTC.

The V call is TRBV2, the J call TRBJ2-2, with TRBD2 identical over 9 bases. This CDR3 spans 16 amino acids. With 7 bases clipped from V and 3 bases from J, the junction kept 9 bases outside the gene matches. The V gene's germline CDR1 is SNHLY and CDR2 FYNNEI. The CDR3 region is CASNGSGGGDTGELFF. CDR3 bases: TGTGCCAGCAATGGTAGCGGGGGAGGTGACACCGGGGAGCTGTTTTTT.

V gene TRBV7-9 combines with J gene TRBJ1-3; 7 bases fit TRBD1. Germline CDR1 and CDR2: SEHNR and FQNEAQ (reference sequence). The CDR3 consists of 14 residues. The junction had 7 bases not matched to a gene; V was cut back by 10 bases and J by 1 base. CDR3 in amino acids: CANVEGASGNTIYF. In DNA, the CDR3 is TGTGCCAACGTTGAGGGGGCTTCTGGAAACACCATATATTTT.

Concerning this clonotype: With a much larger clone just one base away, this may be a read error. The V call is TRBV10-2, the J call TRBJ2-3; 8 bases are a match to TRBD2. Germline loops: CDR1 WSHSY, CDR2 SAAADI. This CDR3 spans 17 amino acids. In DNA, the CDR3 is TGCGCCAGCAGCCAAGTCGGAACGGGAGGGCCTACAGATACGCAGTGTTTT. Protein sequence: CASSQVGTGGPTDTQCF.

This chain connects TRBV20-1 to TRBJ2-1, with D hard to call. The CDR3 totals 14 residues. V gave up 2 bases and J gave up 7 bases, with 15 bases separating them. Looked up from germline, CDR1 is DFQATT and CDR2 is SNEGSKA (reference sequence). The DNA for the CDR3 is TGCAGTGCTAGAAAAGCGAGATTAGGGAATGAGCAGTTCTTC. It yields the protein CSARKARLGNEQFF.

This clonotype was counted ten times or more. V and J are TRBV3-1 and TRBJ1-1; a possible D gene is TRBD1 (5 bases). V was pared by 0 bases and J by 4 bases, with 12 bases between. The CDR3 covers 15 residues. The germline V gene encodes CDR1 LGHDT and CDR2 YNNKEL (reference sequence). CDR3: CASSQDLTGPTEAFF. CDR3 bases: TGTGCCAGCAGCCAAGATCTTACAGGACCCACTGAAGCTTTCTTT.

This clonotype was counted many times. The rearrangement uses TRBV19 and TRBJ1-4, with 7 bases lining up with TRBD1. The J segment lost 7 bases and the V segment lost 2 bases, leaving 7 bases of the junction unmatched. This CDR3 is built from 15 residues. Germline V gene sequence: CDR1 LNHDA, CDR2 SQIVND (reference sequence). The CDR3 loop reads CASSIPDRVVEKLFF. The CDR3 region has the DNA TGTGCCAGTAGTATACCCGACAGGGTGGTTGAAAAACTGTTTTTT.

This clonotype appeared a few times. The chain recombines TRBV7-2 with TRBJ1-1; no clear D. CDR1 is SGHTA and CDR2 is FQGNSA in the germline V gene. The CDR3 loop spans 13 amino acids. Deletions cut 6 bases from V and 4 bases from J, with 12 bases between. The CDR3 protein is CASRLNNPTEAFF. In DNA form, the CDR3 reads TGTGCCAGCAGGCTGAACAACCCCACTGAAGCTTTCTTT.

The chain combines TRBV10-3 with TRBJ2-5, with D possibly matching TRBD2 (5 bases). The V gene lost 3 bases and the J gene lost 2 bases, with 13 bases spanning the gap. This CDR3 is built from 15 residues. Germline V lookup: CDR1 ENHRY, CDR2 SYGVKD. This chain's CDR3 is CAISEVGPGQETQYF. In DNA form, the CDR3 reads TGTGCCATCAGTGAAGTAGGTCCGGGGCAAGAGACCCAGTACTTC.

The chain links TRBV7-3 to TRBJ2-1; TRBD2 aligns across 11 bases. CDR3 length: 15 amino acids. Germline CDR1 reads SGHTA; CDR2 reads FQGTGA. V dropped 5 bases and J dropped 7; count of bases not matched to a gene: 7. The CDR3 loop is CASSLQLAGENEQFF. In DNA form, the CDR3 reads TGTGCCAGCAGCCTCCAACTAGCGGGAGAGAATGAGCAGTTCTTC.

This clonotype has more than one count but fewer than ten. The chain has TRBV27 and TRBJ2-1; TRBD2 agrees at 10 bases. J gave up 3 bases and V 6 bases, and 2 bases lay outside the gene matches. The CDR3 has 14 residues. Germline lookup yields CDR1 MNHEY and CDR2 SMNVEV (reference sequence). DNA of the CDR3: TGTGCCAGCAGGATAGCGGGGGGCTACAATGAGCAGTTCTTC. As protein: CASRIAGGYNEQFF.

The chain employs TRBV9 and TRBJ2-3; the match to TRBD2 covers 10 bases. CDR3 length: 17 amino acids. Trimming cost V 3 bases and J 0 bases; bases outside gene matches: 7. Germline V gives CDR1 SGDLS, CDR2 YYNGEE. The CDR3 DNA reads as TGTGCCAGCAGCGCCCGGGGTAGCGGGGGGAGCACAGATACGCAGTATTTT. Its translation is CASSARGSGGSTDTQYF.

The gene calls are TRBV2 and TRBJ2-5; 7 bases fit TRBD2. V gave up 5 bases and J gave up 8 bases; unmatched junction bases: 5. This CDR3 spans 12 amino acids. In germline, CDR1 is SNHLY, CDR2 FYNNEI. DNA of the CDR3: TGTGCCAGCAGTCGACTAGCCGTTACCCAGTACTTC. Protein sequence: CASSRLAVTQYF. Based on the CDR3 plus reference TRBV2 and TRBJ2-5, the full variable domain is EPEVTQTPSHQVTQMGQEVILRCVPISNHLYFYWYRQILGQKVEFLVSFYNNEISEKSEIFDDQFSVERPDGSNFTLKIRSTKLEDSAMYFCASSRLAVTQYFGPGTRLLVL.